The 28 T cell receptor beta chains presented below share a single source sample, sequenced in a study of cytomegalovirus exposure and HLA in healthy donors. The PCR ran on 60 Vbeta and 13 Jbeta primers. The assay was immunoSEQ multiplex PCR, and TCRdb's table has in-frame clones only and misses some. The sample holds about 150,000 clones, around 80% seen once. Sequencing was performed on PBMCs. The source is a man aged 18 to 29 in good health and CMV-seronegative.

The chain is built from TRBV11-2 and TRBJ2-5, with 7 nucleotides matching TRBD2. J lost 4 bases, V lost 5 bases, and 19 bases had no gene match. CDR1 and CDR2 (germline): SGHAT, FQNNGV. The CDR3 loop spans 18 amino acids. This CDR3 reads CASSRGHGVGGVGETQYF. The DNA of the CDR3 is TGTGCCAGCAGCCGAGGGCATGGTGTGGGAGGGGTGGGAGAGACCCAGTACTTC.

The chain employs TRBV7-9 and TRBJ2-1; D might be TRBD1 (5 bases). The V end was cut by 4 bases, the J end by 3 bases, with 7 bases between. The CDR3 consists of 13 residues. CDR1 and CDR2 from the germline V gene are SEHNR and FQNEAQ (reference sequence). The CDR3 DNA sequence: TGTGCCAGCAGCTACGACAGCTACAATGAGCAGTTCTTC. Its protein product is CASSYDSYNEQFF.

V gene TRBV27 combines with J gene TRBJ1-5; D might be TRBD1 (5 bases). The V gene's germline CDR1 is MNHEY and CDR2 SMNVEV (reference sequence). The CDR3 has 16 residues. V shed 5 bases and J shed 5 bases, with 19 bases lying between them. CDR3: CASSPDNWGGYQPQHF. CDR3 coding DNA: TGTGCCAGCAGTCCAGACAATTGGGGGGGGTATCAGCCCCAGCATTTT.

The V call is TRBV6-6, the J call TRBJ1-1; possibly TRBD1 for D (5 bases). V was pared by 8 bases and J by 6 bases, with 7 bases between. The CDR3 is 10 residues long. CDR1 is MNHNY, CDR2 SVGAGI, per germline (reference sequence). CDR3 loop: CASGGAEAFF. CDR3 in DNA: TGTGCCAGCGGAGGGGCTGAAGCTTTCTTT.

This clone occurred a few times. V gene TRBV7-9 combines with J gene TRBJ1-1; 8 bases are shared with TRBD1. Germline CDR1 is SEHNR and CDR2 is FQNEAQ (reference sequence). With 0 bases clipped from V and 5 bases from J, the junction kept 14 bases outside the gene matches. CDR3 length equals 18 residues. The CDR3 reads CASSLARGYGQGRTEAFF. The DNA for the CDR3 is TGTGCCAGCAGCTTAGCGAGGGGCTACGGACAGGGAAGAACTGAAGCTTTCTTT.

V is TRBV18 and J is TRBJ1-1; no reliable D call. V shed 6 bases and J shed 3 bases, with 11 bases lying between them. Germline loops: CDR1 KGHSH, CDR2 LQKENI. This CDR3 comprises 13 residues. DNA of the CDR3: TGTGCCAGCTCCGGATCCGGGGACACTGAAGCTTTCTTT. Translating it yields CASSGSGDTEAFF.

This clone has just one count. The chain uses TRBV28 and TRBJ2-2; TRBD1 matches 9 bases. Germline CDR1 reads MDHEN; CDR2 reads SYDVKM. The ends lost 5 bases at V and 6 bases at J; junction bases unmatched: 7. The CDR3 runs to 15 residues. CDR3: CASSLGDREAGELFF. In nucleotides, the CDR3 is TGTGCCAGCAGTCTGGGGGACAGGGAGGCCGGGGAGCTGTTTTTT.

This clone was recorded a few times. The genes are TRBV7-9 and TRBJ2-2; TRBD2 matches 11 bases. This CDR3 contains 17 residues. Germline CDR1 SEHNR, CDR2 FQNEAQ (reference sequence). V was clipped by 3 bases and J by 5 bases; unmatched bases: 8. The CDR3 coding sequence is TGTGCCAGCAGCTTGCCCTTAGCGGGAGGGCGGACCGGGGAGCTGTTTTTT. It codes for CASSLPLAGGRTGELFF.

J is TRBJ2-5 and V is TRBV7-9; 9 positions agree with TRBD1. The CDR3 is made up of 15 amino acids. Trimming took 5 bases from V and 5 from J; bases not matched to a gene: 9. Per germline, CDR1 SEHNR and CDR2 FQNEAQ (reference sequence). The DNA of the CDR3 is TGTGCCAGCAGCCTAGGGGACAGGGCTGGGGAGACCCAGTACTTC. This translates into CASSLGDRAGETQYF.

V is TRBV28 and J is TRBJ2-5; 13 bases agree with TRBD2. The DNA end lines up better with TRBJ2-7; the J call may be wrong. This CDR3 is built from 15 residues. The V gene's germline CDR1 is MDHEN and CDR2 SYDVKM. The CDR3 coding sequence is TGTGCCAGCAGTTCCACGACTAGCGGGAGGTACGAGCAGTACTTC. Translating it yields CASSSTTSGRYEQYF.

The CDR3 here is CASSLVWGGRGYTF. The CDR3 nucleotides are TGTGCCAGCAGCTTAGTTTGGGGGGGCAGGGGCTACACCTTC. The chain has TRBV7-8 and TRBJ1-2; possibly TRBD1 for D (6 bases). With 1 base removed from V and 8 bases from J, the gap between germline ends came to 14 bases. The CDR3 has 14 residues. Per germline, CDR1 SGHVS and CDR2 FQNEAQ.

V usage is TRBV7-8 and J usage is TRBJ1-2, with 7 bases matching TRBD1. Germline assignment: CDR1 SGHVS and CDR2 FQNEAQ. Unmatched junction bases numbered 4, after V lost 1 base and J lost 2 bases. CDR3 length: 15 amino acids. The CDR3 protein is CASSLVDRVNYGYTF. CDR3 sequence (DNA): TGTGCCAGCAGCTTAGTAGACAGGGTGAACTATGGCTACACCTTC.

This clone was seen more than once but under ten times. The V and J genes are TRBV30 and TRBJ1-2; no definite D call. Deletions cut 1 base from V and 3 bases from J, with 6 bases between. The germline gives CDR1 GTSNPN, CDR2 SVGIG (reference sequence). This CDR3 comprises 12 residues. The CDR3 region is CAWSDNHYGYTF. CDR3 DNA: TGTGCCTGGAGTGACAATCACTATGGCTACACCTTC.

Only a few counts were recorded for this clone. The gene calls are TRBV6-1 and TRBJ2-7; the match to TRBD1 covers 10 bases. With V trimmed by 2 bases and J by 0 bases, 4 bases remained unmatched. The CDR3 is 16 amino acids. Germline V gives CDR1 MNHNS, CDR2 SASEGT. The chain's CDR3 is CASSEPGTGDSYEQYF. The CDR3, as DNA: TGTGCCAGCAGTGAACCAGGGACAGGGGACTCCTACGAGCAGTACTTC.

V and J are TRBV11-2 and TRBJ2-2, with 8 bases fitting TRBD1. Germline trimming cut 5 bases from V and 4 bases from J; bases unmatched to any gene: 6. Germline loops: CDR1 SGHAT, CDR2 FQNNGV. The CDR3 runs to 15 residues. The CDR3 DNA is TGTGCCAGCAGCACCTCAGGGGGCTCCACCGGGGAGCTGTTTTTT. It codes for CASSTSGGSTGELFF.

This chain uses TRBV5-6 with TRBJ1-1; no firm D call. The ends were cut back, 0 bases at V and 8 bases at J, with 8 bases in the middle. The germline V gene encodes CDR1 SGHDT and CDR2 YYEEEE. The CDR3 is 12 residues long. For the CDR3, the DNA is TGTGCCAGCAGCTTGGGACTCAGAGAAGCTTTCTTT. Protein product: CASSLGLREAFF.

This rearrangement joins TRBV28 to TRBJ2-7; D uncertain. V lost 4 bases, J lost 0 bases, and 10 bases lay in between. CDR3 size: 14 residues. Germline assignment: CDR1 MDHEN and CDR2 SYDVKM. The CDR3: CASSSPASSYEQYF. CDR3 bases: TGTGCCAGCAGTTCCCCCGCTAGCTCCTACGAGCAGTACTTC. The full variable domain, completed using reference TRBV28 and TRBJ2-7, is DVKVTQSSRYLVKRTGEKVFLECVQDMDHENMFWYRQDPGLGLRLIYFSYDVKMKEKGDIPEGYSVSREKKERFSLILESASTNQTSMYLCASSSPASSYEQYFGPGTRLTVT.

V usage is TRBV2 and J usage is TRBJ2-1, with 7 bases matching TRBD2. Germline V gene sequence: CDR1 SNHLY, CDR2 FYNNEI. V shed 7 bases, J shed 5 bases, and the junction held 11 bases outside the gene matches. The CDR3 loop spans 15 amino acids. CDR3 amino acids: CASTRIAGTDNEQFF. The DNA of the CDR3 is TGTGCCAGCACCAGAATAGCGGGTACGGACAATGAGCAGTTCTTC.

This chain links TRBV4-1 with TRBJ1-1; the D is unclear. Germline CDR1 MGHRA, CDR2 YSYEKL. The V and J ends lost 3 bases and 0 bases respectively, with 5 bases between them. The CDR3 is 13 amino acids. This chain's CDR3 is CASSQTLNTEAFF. The CDR3 nucleotides read TGCGCCAGCAGCCAGACATTGAACACTGAAGCTTTCTTT.

For the CDR3, the DNA is TGTGCCAGCAGCTTTAACAGGGGGAGCTCCTACGAGCAGTACTTC. The encoded protein is CASSFNRGSSYEQYF. V and J are TRBV7-2 and TRBJ2-7, with 8 bases lining up with TRBD1. Trimming took 3 bases from V and 0 from J; bases not matched to a gene: 4. The CDR3 length is 15 residues. CDR1 SGHTA and CDR2 FQGNSA come from the germline V gene.

This clone occurred a few times. An end of the junction differs from the germline gene, which may be a read error. V and J are TRBV7-9 and TRBJ1-2; the match to TRBD1 covers 8 bases. Germline values: CDR1 SEHNR, CDR2 FQNEAQ (reference sequence). The CDR3 length is 15 residues. The CDR3 reads CSSSLGQGQNYGYTF. In DNA form, the CDR3 reads TGTTCCAGCAGCTTAGGACAGGGACAGAACTATGGCTACACCTTC. The variable domain in full, completed from reference TRBV7-9 and TRBJ1-2, reads DTGVSQNPRHKITKRGQNVTFRCDPISEHNRLYWYRQTLGQGPEFLTYFQNEAQLEKSRLLSDRFSAERPKGSFSTLEIQRTEQGDSAMYLCSSSLGQGQNYGYTFGSGTRLTVV.

The V call is TRBV19, the J call TRBJ2-3; possibly TRBD2 for D (5 bases). The CDR3 totals 14 residues. CDR1 and CDR2 (germline): LNHDA, SQIVND (reference sequence). Trimming took 6 bases from V and 2 from J, leaving 12 bases between them. The CDR3 reads CASRPSHTTDTQYF. For the CDR3, the DNA is TGTGCCAGTAGGCCTAGCCACACCACAGATACGCAGTATTTT.

The V call is TRBV5-8, the J call TRBJ2-3, with unresolved D. Germline values: CDR1 SGHTS, CDR2 YDEGEE. The V end lost 2 bases, the J end lost 1 base, and 5 bases lay between the germline ends. The CDR3 sequence is 13 residues long. The chain's CDR3 is CASSLGGTDTQYF. The CDR3 DNA is TGTGCCAGCAGCTTAGGAGGCACAGATACGCAGTATTTT.

A remark on this clone: This sample also contains other DNA sequences that code for the same CDR3. The CDR3 bases are TGCAGCGTTCGCTCCTACAATGAGCAGTTCTTC. This codes for CSVRSYNEQFF. This chain joins TRBV29-1 and TRBJ2-1; D gene unclear. The CDR3 covers 11 residues. CDR1 and CDR2 (germline): SQVTM, ANQGSEA. V shed 5 bases and J shed 0 bases, with 2 bases lying between them.

The chain couples TRBV5-1 to TRBJ2-1; D gene ambiguous. The CDR3 spans 14 residues. V was trimmed by 1 base and J by 13 bases, leaving 18 bases between them. Germline V CDR1 and CDR2: SGHRS, YFSETQ. The CDR3 region has the DNA TGCGCCAGCAGCTTGACAGCTCCAAAAGAGACCCAGTTCTTC. Residues: CASSLTAPKETQFF.

This clone has only a few counts. This sequence joins TRBV7-9 and TRBJ2-5; 12 nucleotides line up with TRBD2. There are 17 residues in the CDR3. The trim removed 5 bases at V and 1 base at J, leaving 8 bases unmatched. CDR1 is SEHNR and CDR2 is FQNEAQ in the germline V gene (reference sequence). Here the CDR3 reads CASSRLLAGGIQETQYF. CDR3 DNA sequence: TGTGCCAGCAGCCGCCTACTAGCGGGAGGTATCCAAGAGACCCAGTACTTC.

The chain has TRBV5-1 and TRBJ2-7; tentative D call: TRBD1 (5 bases). With 4 bases removed from V and 6 bases from J, the gap between germline ends came to 17 bases. Germline V gene sequence: CDR1 SGHRS, CDR2 YFSETQ. There are 14 residues in the CDR3. The CDR3 is CASSPDIPTGEQYF. CDR3 in DNA: TGCGCCAGCAGCCCGGACATACCTACGGGCGAGCAGTACTTC.

The J gene is TRBJ2-1, the V gene TRBV4-3; the D gene is possibly TRBD2 (6 bases). Germline assignment: CDR1 LGHNA and CDR2 YSLEER. V lost 4 bases to trimming and J lost 7 bases, with 14 bases between them. This CDR3 comprises 14 residues. Here the CDR3 DNA reads TGCGCCAGCAGCCTTAGCGGCTTTGGGAATGAGCAGTTCTTC. This encodes CASSLSGFGNEQFF.